This T cell receptor (beta chain) was obtained from a study of a mutant IDH1 vaccine in newly diagnosed glioma. At the level of the study: Patients in the study were vaccinated eight times, receiving shots in weeks 1, 3, 5, 7, 11, 15, 19 and 23. Sex distribution of treated patients was roughly 60% male and roughly 40% female; mean age was around 40 years. Every participant had undergone radiotherapy, temozolomide, or both before, and most underwent both.

The repertoire was sequenced with immunoSEQ multiplex PCR; TCRdb's copy has only in-frame clones and lacks some. This table holds around 57,000 clones, approximately 90% found once. This clone was counted a single time. Its antigen is as yet unknown. Time point reported: week 11, during vaccination. In every dose of vaccine, 300 ug of mutant IDH1 20-mer peptide was given alongside topical imiquimod. Findings of the study overall: Altogether, about 93% of patients exhibited vaccine-induced immune responses.

The receptor was derived from a man in his forties with glioma. Sequencing used PBMCs, obtained from a glioma patient whose treatment included an IDH1 peptide vaccine.

The CDR3 nucleotides are TGTGCCAGCAGCTTATCGGGGCCTAATGGCGAGCAGTACTTC. Encoded protein: CASSLSGPNGEQYF. This chain links TRBV7-3 with TRBJ2-7, with D perhaps matching TRBD1 or TRBD2 (5 bases each). Germline assignment: CDR1 SGHTA and CDR2 FQGTGA. Deletions cut 2 bases from V and 6 bases from J, with 14 bases between. The CDR3 covers 14 residues.